The present TCR beta chain was sequenced within a study of blood T cell repertoires in COVID-19. As for the study in general: Acute-phase and convalescent COVID-19 samples originated in the United States, Italy and Spain. The cDNA or gDNA used as material had been derived from T cells, B-cell-depleted T cells, or PBMCs.

Source study methods: Amplified reference gene primers provided the basis for estimating nucleated cell counts. Sequencing used immunoSEQ multiplex PCR; TCRdb keeps in-frame clones, though not all of them. D and trimming were read from the DNA, whereas the V and J calls and clone size are those reported in that table. The sample lists fewer than 300,000 clones, approximately 77% occurring once. This TCR derives from a woman under 30 with acute or convalescent COVID-19. Sequenced material: peripheral blood.

Here the CDR3 reads CASRAGIGQPQHF. In nucleotides, the CDR3 is TGTGCCAGCAGGGCGGGGATAGGTCAGCCCCAGCATTTT. The V call is TRBV11-2, the J call TRBJ1-5; D remains ambiguous. The CDR3 runs 13 residues. The germline V and J ends were trimmed by 6 bases and 6 bases, with 12 bases remaining between them. CDR1 and CDR2 from the germline V gene are SGHAT and FQNNGV.